Included here is one T cell receptor (beta chain) sequence, with context. These data are taken from a study of blood T cell repertoires in COVID-19. On the study more broadly: Donors in the United States, Italy and Spain gave samples during acute or convalescent COVID-19.

V lost 3 bases to trimming and J lost 3 bases, with 14 bases between them. Germline assignment: CDR1 SEHNR and CDR2 FQNEAQ (reference sequence). The CDR3 totals 15 residues. Original methodology: Estimates of nucleated cell counts were drawn from the amplification of reference gene primers. The repertoire was sequenced with immunoSEQ multiplex PCR; TCRdb's copy has only in-frame clones and lacks some. For V, J and clone size, that table is used; D and trimming come from the DNA. The table shows 150,000 or so clones, with 75% to 85% occurring only once. The receptor comes from a man aged 55 to 70 with active or convalescent COVID-19. What was sequenced was peripheral blood. The chain recombines TRBV7-9 with TRBJ1-1; D remains ambiguous. CDR3 in DNA: TGTGCCAGCAGCTTCGCGGCGGGCAGCGACACTGAAGCTTTCTTT. This translates into CASSFAAGSDTEAFF.